Shown below are 7 T cell receptor beta chains from a single sample sequenced in a study of beta chain features in type 1 diabetes. Study conclusions and caveats: Moderate yet significant TCRB CDR3 shortening was seen in Type 1 diabetes patients in all four CD4+ subsets.

The antigens these receptors bind are not known. What was sequenced were expressed TCRB transcripts, since all of the isolated RNA had been reverse transcribed. The protocol was immunoSEQ multiplex PCR, while the TCRdb copy is restricted to in-frame clones and leaves out a portion. The table has more than 15,000 clones, roughly 70% seen once. Sequencing input: stem cell memory CD4+ T cells from blood. Receptors originate from a man under 40 with type 1 diabetes.

The genes are TRBV5-1 and TRBJ2-3; TRBD2 aligns across 11 bases. The germline V gene has CDR1 SGHRS and CDR2 YFSETQ. This CDR3 comprises 16 residues. J was trimmed by 9 bases and V by 3 bases; bases with no gene match: 12. The CDR3: CASSSRGTSGGLTQYF. The CDR3 region has the DNA TGCGCCAGCAGCTCCCGGGGTACTAGCGGGGGCCTCACGCAGTATTTT.

V usage is TRBV18 and J usage is TRBJ2-7; 9 bases are a match to TRBD2. Per the germline V gene, CDR1 is KGHSH and CDR2 is LQKENI. V lost 1 base, J lost 2 bases, and 3 bases stayed unmatched. CDR3 length: 15 residues. CDR3 amino acids: CASSPLAGETYEQYF. The CDR3 DNA is TGTGCCAGCTCACCACTAGCGGGGGAGACCTACGAGCAGTACTTC.

This chain uses TRBV5-1 with TRBJ2-7; 7 bases are a match to TRBD2. This CDR3 region has 15 residues. Germline V gene lookup returns CDR1 SGHRS and CDR2 YFSETQ. After removal of 5 bases from V and 3 bases from J, the junction contained 11 bases not matched to a gene. CDR3 in DNA: TGCGCCAGCAGTCTCGCTGGCGGGAGACTCTACGAGCAGTACTTC. This encodes CASSLAGGRLYEQYF.

This chain links TRBV5-1 with TRBJ1-1; D not certain. Germline loops: CDR1 SGHRS, CDR2 YFSETQ. The CDR3 runs to 13 residues. V dropped 4 bases and J dropped 6 bases, with 13 bases sitting between them. The CDR3 nucleotides are TGCGCCAGCAGCGACGGACTTCTCGCTGAAGCTTTCTTT. Protein: CASSDGLLAEAFF. Based on the CDR3 plus reference TRBV5-1 and TRBJ1-1, the full variable domain is KAGVTQTPRYLIKTRGQQVTLSCSPISGHRSVSWYQQTPGQGLQFLFEYFSETQRNKGNFPGRFSGRQFSNSRSEMNVSTLELGDSALYLCASSDGLLAEAFFGQGTRLTVV.

The chain combines TRBV7-2 with TRBJ1-5; unclear D gene. V lost 3 bases and J 4 bases, leaving 7 bases between the germline ends. Germline-derived CDR1 and CDR2 are SGHTA and FQGNSA. The CDR3 loop spans 13 amino acids. The CDR3 is CASSFERNQPQHF. The CDR3 DNA follows: TGTGCCAGCAGCTTTGAGAGGAATCAGCCCCAGCATTTT. The full variable domain, completed using reference TRBV7-2 and TRBJ1-5, is GAGVSQSPSNKVTEKGKDVELRCDPISGHTALYWYRQSLGQGLEFLIYFQGNSAPDKSGLPSDRFSAERTGGSVSTLTIQRTQQEDSAVYLCASSFERNQPQHFGDGTRLSIL.

The count of this clone is one. The genes are TRBV2 and TRBJ2-2; possibly TRBD1 for D (5 bases). Trimming left V 6 bases short and J 9 bases short, with 14 bases between. CDR1 and CDR2 (germline): SNHLY, FYNNEI. The CDR3 covers 13 residues. CDR3 coding DNA: TGTGCCAGCAGCGCGTGGACAACATGGGAGCTGTTTTTT. This sequence encodes CASSAWTTWELFF.

This clone was counted a single time. The genes are TRBV7-2 and TRBJ2-1; the match to TRBD1 covers 8 bases. This CDR3 is built from 15 residues. Unmatched junction bases numbered 2, after V lost 1 base and J lost 3 bases. The V gene's germline CDR1 is SGHTA and CDR2 FQGNSA. For the CDR3, the DNA is TGTGCCAGCAGCTTAGACAGGGGGTACTACAATGAGCAGTTCTTC. Translation gives CASSLDRGYYNEQFF.